This TCR beta chain emerged from a study of T cell responses to AZD1222 COVID-19 vaccine. Per germline, CDR1 SNHLY and CDR2 FYNNEI. Trimming pared 4 bases from V and 7 bases from J, leaving 7 bases between. The CDR3 extends over 12 amino acids. Only one count was recorded for this clone. Here immunoSEQ multiplex PCR was the method, and the copy in TCRdb shows in-frame clones only, minus some. The sample consists of over 85,000 clones, 94% of them appearing once. This sample comprised peripheral blood, obtained 28 days after the second AZD1222 dose. The clonotype comes from an adult who received the AZD1222 COVID-19 vaccine. The J gene is TRBJ2-2, the V gene TRBV2, with a possible D match to TRBD2 (5 bases). CDR3 region: CASSGEHGELFF. The CDR3 DNA reads as TGTGCCAGCAGTGGGGAGCACGGGGAGCTGTTTTTT.